The rows below give T cell receptor beta chains drawn from one sample of a study of T cell responses to AZD1222 COVID-19 vaccine. TCRdb's copy holds only in-frame clones and misses some; the assay was immunoSEQ multiplex PCR. Of 150,000 or so clones listed, about 93% are singletons. Material: peripheral blood, obtained on day 0 of MenACWY control vaccination. The receptors derive from an adult in good health. The CDR3 runs from the conserved cysteine through the conserved F or W. Each record gives: J gene, V gene, CDR3 protein.

J: TRBJ2-5; V: TRBV2; CDR3: CASSLALQTQYF
J: TRBJ1-1; V: TRBV27; CDR3: CASSPLGFATEAFF
J: TRBJ1-1; V: TRBV10-3; CDR3: CAISERWGNTEAFF
J: TRBJ2-3; V: TRBV5-8; CDR3: CANKLAGGTDTQYF
J: TRBJ1-3; V: TRBV7-9; CDR3: CASSLGTNSGNTIYF
J: TRBJ2-3; V: TRBV2; CDR3: CASSVAGGTVDTQYF
J: TRBJ1-1; V: TRBV28; CDR3: CASSYRGGNTEAFF
J: TRBJ1-1; V: TRBV24-1; CDR3: CATEKGQGNTEAFF
J: TRBJ2-7; V: TRBV3-1/TRBV3-2; CDR3: CASSPGYRVHEQYF
J: TRBJ2-1; V: TRBV24-1; CDR3: CATSDPGTGAVNEQFF
J: TRBJ1-1; V: TRBV6-5; CDR3: CASRSNQGITEAFF
J: TRBJ2-1; V: TRBV9; CDR3: CASSGSGTSGEQFF
J: TRBJ1-1; V: TRBV10-3; CDR3: CAISDPAKRNTEAFF
J: TRBJ2-5; V: TRBV5-5; CDR3: CASSPGTPPRLQETQYF
J: TRBJ2-1; V: TRBV11-2; CDR3: CASSYWDRETYNEQFF
J: TRBJ2-3; V: TRBV28; CDR3: CASSLLVGGPTDTQYF
J: TRBJ2-3; V: TRBV7-9; CDR3: CASSPGLAVDTQYF
J: TRBJ2-1; V: TRBV28; CDR3: CASSPLTGRSYNEQFF
J: TRBJ2-2; V: TRBV7-7; CDR3: CASSATGIGTGELFF
J: TRBJ1-4; V: TRBV28; CDR3: CASRGRGRMNEKLFF
J: TRBJ2-7; V: TRBV28; CDR3: CASSFSLQQYF
J: TRBJ1-4; V: TRBV12-3/TRBV12-4; CDR3: CATGVGDEKLFF
J: TRBJ2-1; V: TRBV9; CDR3: CASSVGGVAANYNEQFF
J: TRBJ1-2; V: TRBV5-1; CDR3: CASSLRTGGNYGYTF
J: TRBJ1-1; V: TRBV6-5; CDR3: CASSRSGVGNTEAFF
J: TRBJ1-2; V: TRBV6-5; CDR3: CASSYSTNNYGYTF
J: TRBJ2-7; V: TRBV15; CDR3: CATSSDVTGDQYF
J: TRBJ1-4; V: TRBV18; CDR3: CASSPPASEKLFF
J: TRBJ2-7; V: TRBV5-1; CDR3: CASSLDTYEQYF
J: TRBJ2-5; V: TRBV5-1; CDR3: CASSQGRIQETQYF
J: TRBJ1-2; V: TRBV9; CDR3: CASSVAPGHPGYTF
J: TRBJ2-3; V: TRBV18; CDR3: CASSPLPPGGTDTQYF
J: TRBJ1-2; V: TRBV19; CDR3: CASRETGGYGYTF
J: TRBJ2-1; V: TRBV27; CDR3: CASTLAGGHHEQFF
J: TRBJ2-3; V: TRBV7-2; CDR3: CASNLRGSTDTQYF
J: TRBJ1-2; V: TRBV5-6; CDR3: CASSSDRGLYGYTF
J: TRBJ2-3; V: TRBV6-1; CDR3: CASSERLAGGTDTQYF
J: TRBJ1-1; V: TRBV3-1/TRBV3-2; CDR3: CASSHDSNTEAFF
J: TRBJ2-7; V: TRBV15; CDR3: CATSRDQLGEQYF
J: TRBJ2-3; V: TRBV10-3; CDR3: CAISERGDTQYF